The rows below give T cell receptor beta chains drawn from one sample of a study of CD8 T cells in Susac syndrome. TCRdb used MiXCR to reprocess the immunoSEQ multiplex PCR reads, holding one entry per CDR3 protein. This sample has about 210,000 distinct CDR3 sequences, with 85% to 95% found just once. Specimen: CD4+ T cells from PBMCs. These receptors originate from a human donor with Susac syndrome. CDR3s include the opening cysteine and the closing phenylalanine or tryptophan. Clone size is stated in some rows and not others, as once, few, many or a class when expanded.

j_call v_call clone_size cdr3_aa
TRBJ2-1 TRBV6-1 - CASRDGTSGGFMGSYNEQFF
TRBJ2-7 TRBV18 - CASSPTADRAAEQYF
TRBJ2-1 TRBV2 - CASRRGGSYNEQFF
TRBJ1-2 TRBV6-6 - CASRIGTGANYGYTF
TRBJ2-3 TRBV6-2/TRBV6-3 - CASSPGQASTDTQYF
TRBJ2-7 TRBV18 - CASSPSGRSYEQYF
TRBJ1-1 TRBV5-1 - CASSPGTRGTEAFF
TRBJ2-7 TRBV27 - CASSSRRGRYYEQYF
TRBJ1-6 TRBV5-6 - CAYLGNSPLHF
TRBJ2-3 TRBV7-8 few CASSLPTGADTQYF
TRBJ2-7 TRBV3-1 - CASSPGISYEQYF
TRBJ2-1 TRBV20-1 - CSAWDPLAPSNEQFF
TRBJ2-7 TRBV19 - CATSPGRDEQYF
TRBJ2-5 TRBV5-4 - CASSPSGGWVRETQYF
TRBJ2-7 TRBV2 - CASSTGAPYEQYF
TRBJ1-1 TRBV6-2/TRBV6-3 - CASSGSIGGKGGTEAFF
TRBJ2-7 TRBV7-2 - CASSFDSGAREQYF
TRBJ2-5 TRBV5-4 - CASSLGGPQETTQYF
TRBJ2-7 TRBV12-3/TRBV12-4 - CASSAGQNEQYF
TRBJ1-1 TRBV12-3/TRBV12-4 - CANTYADRDKGTEAFF
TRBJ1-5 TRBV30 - CAWTPAGGFHQPQHF
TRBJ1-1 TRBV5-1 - CASRADPNTEAFF
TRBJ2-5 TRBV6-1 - CASSLDGDGETQYF
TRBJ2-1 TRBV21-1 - CASSKAGTSGGPTNEQFF
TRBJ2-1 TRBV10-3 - CAISESTGMYNEQFF
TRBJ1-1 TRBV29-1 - CSSGMVNTEAFF
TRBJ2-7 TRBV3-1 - CASSRGTNYEQYF
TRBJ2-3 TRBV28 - CASSGDYTDTQYF
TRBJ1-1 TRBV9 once CASSVGLGYEAFF
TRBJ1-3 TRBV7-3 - CASSLRAGTGNTIYF
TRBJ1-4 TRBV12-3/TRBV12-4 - CASNSVATNEKLFF